The sequence of this T cell receptor (beta chain) was determined in a study of T cell changes during pregnancy in multiple sclerosis. The germline gives CDR1 MNHEY, CDR2 SVGAGI. This CDR3 spans 16 amino acids. V lost 0 bases and J lost 0, with 9 bases in between. TCRdb keeps only in-frame clones here, not all; method: immunoSEQ multiplex PCR. The table shows about 38,000 clones, with under 95% occurring only once. This chain uses TRBV6-5 with TRBJ1-3, with D unresolved. Sequencing was performed on CD4+ T cells from peripheral blood mononuclear cells, taken in the third trimester of pregnancy. The clonotype originates from a female donor in good health, enrolled as a control in a pregnancy study. The CDR3 DNA reads as TGTGCCAGCAGTTACTCGTCCCCTCGCTCTGGAAACACCATATATTTT. Encoded protein: CASSYSSPRSGNTIYF.